This T cell receptor beta chain originates from a study of blood T cell repertoires in COVID-19. Study in general: Sites across the United States, Italy and Spain contributed samples from acute and convalescent COVID-19.

Methods used by the authors: Estimates of nucleated cell counts were drawn from the amplification of reference gene primers. Measured with immunoSEQ multiplex PCR; TCRdb has only the in-frame clones, and not every one. D and trimming were read from the DNA, whereas the V and J calls and clone size are those reported in that table. The table includes 200,000 to 250,000 clones, approximately 86% detected once. The CDR3 consists of 13 residues. CDR1 is SEHNR, CDR2 FQNEAQ, per germline (reference sequence). V dropped 4 bases and J dropped 4 bases, with 10 bases sitting between them. Enrolled during active infection, Seattle patients were then followed longitudinally.

Input material: peripheral blood. This receptor was obtained from a woman aged 25 to 39 with COVID-19, enrolled during active disease. This rearrangement joins TRBV7-9 to TRBJ1-1; no definite D call. DNA for the CDR3: TGTGCCAGCAGCTCCGGGGTGGTCACTGAAGCTTTCTTT. Translated: CASSSGVVTEAFF.